This T cell receptor beta chain is from a study of control samples from healthy donors and cancer patients. Data came from immunoSEQ multiplex PCR; TCRdb stores just in-frame clones and leaves some out. Of roughly 120,000 clones listed, less than 95% are singletons. Looked up from germline, CDR1 is SGHVS and CDR2 is FQNEAQ. Trimming at V came to 6 bases and at J to 6 bases, leaving 7 bases not matched to a gene. The CDR3 loop spans 13 amino acids. The TCR sequence derives from a man aged 25 to 45 in good health. Sequenced: blood. The chain links TRBV7-8 to TRBJ1-2; TRBD1 matches 7 bases. The DNA for the CDR3 is TGTGCCAGCAGTATAGGGGGCCTCAATGGCTACACCTTC. This encodes CASSIGGLNGYTF.